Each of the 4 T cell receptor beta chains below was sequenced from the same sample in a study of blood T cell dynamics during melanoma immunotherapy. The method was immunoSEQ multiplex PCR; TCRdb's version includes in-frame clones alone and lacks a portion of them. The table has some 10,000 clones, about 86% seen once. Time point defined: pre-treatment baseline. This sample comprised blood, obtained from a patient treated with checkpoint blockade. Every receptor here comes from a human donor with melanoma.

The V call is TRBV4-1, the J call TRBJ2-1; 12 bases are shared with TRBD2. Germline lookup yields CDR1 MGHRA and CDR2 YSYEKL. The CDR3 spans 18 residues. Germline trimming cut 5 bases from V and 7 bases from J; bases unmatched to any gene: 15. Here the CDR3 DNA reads TGCGCCAGCAGCTACCGATCTAGCGGGGGGGTGGAATTTAATGAGCAGTTCTTC. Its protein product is CASSYRSSGGVEFNEQFF.

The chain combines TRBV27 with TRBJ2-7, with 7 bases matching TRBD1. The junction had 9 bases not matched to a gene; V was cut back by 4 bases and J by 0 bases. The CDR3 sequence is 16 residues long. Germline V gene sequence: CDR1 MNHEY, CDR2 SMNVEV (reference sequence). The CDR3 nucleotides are TGTGCCAGCAGTTCCCTAGGGGGCGCGATCTCCTACGAGCAGTACTTC. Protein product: CASSSLGGAISYEQYF.

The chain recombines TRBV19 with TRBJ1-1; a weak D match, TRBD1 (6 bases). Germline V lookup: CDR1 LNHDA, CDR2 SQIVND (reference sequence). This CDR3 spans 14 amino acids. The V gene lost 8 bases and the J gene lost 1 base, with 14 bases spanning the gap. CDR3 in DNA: TGTGCCAGTCAGCCACAGGGTAGGAACACTGAAGCTTTCTTT. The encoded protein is CASQPQGRNTEAFF.

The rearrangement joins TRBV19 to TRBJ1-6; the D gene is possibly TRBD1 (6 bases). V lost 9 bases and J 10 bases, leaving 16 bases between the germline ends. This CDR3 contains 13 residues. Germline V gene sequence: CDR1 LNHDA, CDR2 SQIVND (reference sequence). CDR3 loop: CASKTGSGSPLHF. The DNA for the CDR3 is TGTGCCAGCAAGACAGGTTCCGGATCACCCCTCCACTTT.